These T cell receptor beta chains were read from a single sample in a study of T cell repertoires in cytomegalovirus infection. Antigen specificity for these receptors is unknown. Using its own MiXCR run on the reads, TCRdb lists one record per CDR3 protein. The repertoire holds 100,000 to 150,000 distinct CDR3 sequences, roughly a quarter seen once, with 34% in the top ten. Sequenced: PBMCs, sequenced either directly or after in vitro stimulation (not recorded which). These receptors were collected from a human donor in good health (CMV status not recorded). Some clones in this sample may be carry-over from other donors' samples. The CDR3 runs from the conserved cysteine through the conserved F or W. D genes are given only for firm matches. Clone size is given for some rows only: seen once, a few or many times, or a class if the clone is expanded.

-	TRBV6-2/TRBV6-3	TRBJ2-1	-	CASSYPAYNEQFF	TGTGCCAGCAGCTACCCAGCCTACAATGAGCAGTTCTTC
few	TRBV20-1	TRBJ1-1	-	CSASAGLLNTEAFF	TGCAGTGCTAGCGCGGGACTCTTGAACACTGAAGCTTTCTTT
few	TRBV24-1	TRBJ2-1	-	CATSEDSLSYNEQFF	TGTGCCACCAGTGAGGACTCTTTGTCCTACAATGAGCAGTTCTTC
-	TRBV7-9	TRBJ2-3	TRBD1	CASSDHGQGSYTQYF	TGTGCCAGCAGCGATCACGGACAGGGGTCATATACGCAGTATTTT
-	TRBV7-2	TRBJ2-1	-	CASSFSRVGEGEQFF	TGTGCCAGCAGCTTTAGCAGGGTGGGAGAGGGTGAGCAGTTCTTC
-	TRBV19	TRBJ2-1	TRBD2	CASSPGTSGRGVYNEQFF	TGTGCCAGTAGTCCTGGGACTAGCGGGAGGGGGGTCTACAATGAGCAGTTCTTC
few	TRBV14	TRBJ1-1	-	CASSALGWGVGNTEAFF	TGTGCCAGCAGCGCCCTAGGTTGGGGGGTTGGTAATACTGAAGCTTTCTTT
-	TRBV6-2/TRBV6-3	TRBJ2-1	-	CASTGEQGSSYNEQFF	TGTGCCAGCACGGGGGAACAGGGAAGCTCCTACAATGAGCAGTTCTTC
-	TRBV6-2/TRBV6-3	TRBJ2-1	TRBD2	CASRGYLAGEGNEQFF	TGTGCCAGCAGAGGGTACCTAGCGGGAGAGGGGAATGAGCAGTTCTTC
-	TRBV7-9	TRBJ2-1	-	CASSDRSGVGNEQSF	TGTGCCAGCAGCGATCGTAGCGGAGTGGGAAATGAGCAGTCCTTC
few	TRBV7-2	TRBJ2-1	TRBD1	CASSSRTGGGEQFF	TGTGCCAGCAGCTCCCGGACAGGGGGCGGTGAGCAGTTCTTC
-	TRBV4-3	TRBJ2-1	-	CASSHDILQAYNEQFF	TGCGCCAGCAGCCACGACATTCTCCAGGCCTACAATGAGCAGTTCTTC
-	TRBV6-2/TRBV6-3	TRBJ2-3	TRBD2	CASSTPSSGRRRTQYF	TGTGCCAGCAGTACCCCTTCTAGCGGGAGGCGCCGGACGCAGTATTTT
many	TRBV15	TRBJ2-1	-	CATSRGGGQSSYNEQFF	TGTGCCACCAGCAGAGGGGGGGGACAGAGCTCCTACAATGAGCAGTTCTTC